Listed below are T cell receptor beta chains from one sample, sequenced in a study of preoperative IRX-2 immunotherapy in early breast cancer. Clones were read by immunoSEQ multiplex PCR, and TCRdb kept only the in-frame ones, dropping some. The sample includes around 3,400 clones, approximately 85% seen only once; the top ten take 11% to 15%. The sequencing used tumor tissue, collected after IRX-2 immunotherapy. The receptors shown here come from a human donor with breast cancer. Each CDR3 is given with its conserved first and last residue. The order of the fields is V gene, J gene, CDR3 protein.

>TRBV6-8|TRBJ2-1
CASSWGHRENNEQFF
>TRBV5-1|TRBJ1-1
CASSWTGGDTEAFF
>TRBV11-3|TRBJ2-5
CASSRGGGRFETQYF
>TRBV25-1|TRBJ1-4
CASGGAGQTEKLFF
>TRBV14|TRBJ1-4
CASSRFSPNEKLFF
>TRBV5-1|TRBJ2-5
CASSSAAGVGETQYF
>TRBV7-6|TRBJ2-2
CASSPSTGRAGELFF
>TRBV11-3|TRBJ2-1
CASSPPGGGRHNEQFF
>TRBV18|TRBJ2-7
CASSPYSGPYEQYF
>TRBV19|TRBJ1-4
CASSPTMEKLFF
>TRBV7-6|TRBJ1-3
CASSQPSWGSGNTIYF
>TRBV28|TRBJ1-6
CASSFRTLGSPLHF
>TRBV11-3|TRBJ2-7
CASSFAGGPREQYF
>TRBV6-8|TRBJ1-1
CATGQLNTEAFF
>TRBV6-8|TRBJ1-1
CATMTHSGTEAFF
>TRBV6-8|TRBJ2-6
CASSYGANPGANVLTF
>TRBV19|TRBJ2-5
CASSSEGGRASETQYF
>TRBV5-1|TRBJ1-2
CASSLFVGNKDYTF